Presented here are 26 T cell receptor beta chains from one specimen sequenced in a study of lymphopenia after photon versus proton radiotherapy. Generated by immunoSEQ multiplex PCR, the TCRdb table keeps only in-frame clones and is missing some. Of 70,000 to 95,000 clones listed, around 88% are singletons. This sample comprised peripheral blood, obtained from a patient treated with proton-based radiotherapy. These TCRs come from a man aged 55-75 years with pancreatic cancer.

The sample holds a few counts of this clone. V is TRBV5-4 and J is TRBJ2-6, with unresolved D. This CDR3 is built from 15 residues. Germline V lookup: CDR1 SGHNT, CDR2 YYREEE (reference sequence). With 4 bases removed from V and 1 base from J, the gap between germline ends came to 9 bases. CDR3 nucleotide sequence: TGTGCCAGCAGCCTGTTAGCTTCTGGGGCCAACGTCCTGACTTTC. Amino acid sequence: CASSLLASGANVLTF.

The chain employs TRBV14 and TRBJ2-2; D is undetermined. This CDR3 region has 12 residues. Trimming left V 4 bases short and J 4 bases short, with 4 bases between. Germline V CDR1 and CDR2: SGHDN, FVKESK. CDR3 bases: TGTGCCAGCAGCCTGGGCACCGGGGAGCTGTTTTTT. Its protein product is CASSLGTGELFF.

The chain links TRBV5-6 to TRBJ1-2; D call uncertain. Trimming shortened V by 3 bases and J by 6 bases, and 9 bases separated the two germline ends. The CDR3 spans 12 residues. Looked up from germline, CDR1 is SGHDT and CDR2 is YYEEEE. Here the CDR3 DNA reads TGTGCCAGCAGCTCACCCGGTGATGGCTACACCTTC. Translating gives CASSSPGDGYTF.

This chain uses TRBV5-1 with TRBJ1-2; the D is unclear. The CDR3 sequence is 15 residues long. The germline V gene has CDR1 SGHRS and CDR2 YFSETQ. Trimming cost V 0 bases and J 7 bases, with 16 bases left between them. CDR3 coding DNA: TGCGCCAGCAGCTTGGTACAGACCCCCACGGCTGGCTACACCTTC. Amino acid sequence: CASSLVQTPTAGYTF.

The chain uses TRBV11-2 and TRBJ2-7; 12 bases line up with TRBD2. The germline V gene encodes CDR1 SGHAT and CDR2 FQNNGV. The trim removed 4 bases at V and 6 bases at J, leaving 7 bases unmatched. The CDR3 spans 15 residues. The CDR3 loop is CASSSSQLAGGEQYF. CDR3 DNA sequence: TGTGCCAGCAGCTCAAGTCAACTAGCGGGAGGCGAGCAGTACTTC.

The J gene is TRBJ1-5, the V gene TRBV2; no definite D call. CDR1 SNHLY and CDR2 FYNNEI come from the germline V gene. V was clipped by 1 base and J by 0 bases, with 4 bases between them. This CDR3 has 14 residues. The CDR3 sequence is CASSEGSSNQPQHF. The CDR3, as DNA: TGTGCCAGCAGTGAAGGCAGTAGCAATCAGCCCCAGCATTTT.

The chain has TRBV5-1 and TRBJ2-6, with 7 bases matching TRBD1. Germline V gives CDR1 SGHRS, CDR2 YFSETQ. The CDR3 runs to 16 residues. Trimming cost V 4 bases and J 2 bases; bases outside gene matches: 6. CDR3 sequence: CASSRDGTAGANVLTF. CDR3 DNA sequence: TGCGCCAGCAGCCGAGACGGGACAGCTGGGGCCAACGTCCTGACTTTC.

The chain employs TRBV28 and TRBJ1-2; D gene unclear. Trimming shortened V by 5 bases and J by 6 bases, and 13 bases separated the two germline ends. CDR3 length: 13 amino acids. Germline V gene sequence: CDR1 MDHEN, CDR2 SYDVKM. This chain's CDR3 is CASSGGRFHGYTF. CDR3 in DNA: TGTGCCAGCAGTGGAGGCAGGTTCCATGGCTACACCTTC.

This chain uses TRBV7-2 with TRBJ2-3; perhaps TRBD1 as D (5 bases). Germline V CDR1 and CDR2: SGHTA, FQGNSA. The CDR3 has 17 amino acids. Trimming took off 1 base at V and 0 bases at J, with 14 bases between the two ends. In DNA, the CDR3 is TGTGCCAGCAGCTTAGGTTCGGCAGGGCTTAGCACAGATACGCAGTATTTT. This sequence encodes CASSLGSAGLSTDTQYF.

As for this clone: Other nucleotide sequences in the sample specify the same CDR3. This chain connects TRBV9 to TRBJ2-1; 7 bases are shared with TRBD2. Trimming took 0 bases from V and 0 from J; bases not matched to a gene: 3. Germline values: CDR1 SGDLS, CDR2 YYNGEE. The CDR3 totals 16 residues. DNA of the CDR3: TGTGCCAGCAGCGTAGGAGCGGGAAGCTCCTACAATGAGCAGTTCTTC. This encodes CASSVGAGSSYNEQFF.

The chain is built from TRBV28 and TRBJ2-1; TRBD2 aligns across 12 bases. The CDR3 length is 17 residues. After removal of 6 bases from V and 4 bases from J, the junction contained 10 bases not matched to a gene. Germline-derived CDR1 and CDR2 are MDHEN and SYDVKM. The CDR3 nucleotides read TGTGCCAGCAGCCCTAATACCGGACTAGCGGGGTACAATGAGCAGTTCTTC. It yields the protein CASSPNTGLAGYNEQFF.

The V call is TRBV4-1, the J call TRBJ2-2; the match to TRBD2 covers 7 bases. Germline CDR1 and CDR2: MGHRA and YSYEKL. V trimming: 4 bases; J trimming: 2 bases; junction bases outside the gene matches: 7. The CDR3 covers 16 residues. The CDR3 protein is CASSPLGRGNTGELFF. In nucleotides, the CDR3 is TGCGCCAGCAGCCCCCTGGGGAGGGGTAACACCGGGGAGCTGTTTTTT.

This clone was detected once. The chain has TRBV5-6 and TRBJ2-3; 8 bases are a match to TRBD2. The CDR3 sequence is 15 residues long. The trim removed 3 bases at V and 4 bases at J, leaving 7 bases unmatched. Germline V gives CDR1 SGHDT, CDR2 YYEEEE. The CDR3 sequence: CASSSWTSKADTQYF. DNA for the CDR3: TGTGCCAGCAGCTCGTGGACTAGCAAGGCAGATACGCAGTATTTT.

This clone was counted once. The chain uses TRBV4-1 and TRBJ1-1, with D perhaps matching TRBD1 (5 bases). The CDR3 consists of 17 residues. CDR1 is MGHRA, CDR2 YSYEKL, per germline. With 3 bases removed from V and 1 base from J, the gap between germline ends came to 18 bases. CDR3 loop: CASSQARRTGKNTEAFF. The CDR3 region has the DNA TGCGCCAGCAGCCAGGCTCGCCGAACAGGAAAGAACACTGAAGCTTTCTTT.

The chain uses TRBV6-5 and TRBJ2-5, with D possibly TRBD2 on 8 matching bases. Germline CDR1 MNHEY, CDR2 SVGAGI. V lost 6 bases and J 5 bases, leaving 19 bases between the germline ends. CDR3 length equals 15 residues. The CDR3 sequence: CASSFRQGGRETQYF. The CDR3 bases are TGTGCCAGCAGCTTCCGACAGGGCGGGAGGGAGACCCAGTACTTC.

The chain joins TRBV18 to TRBJ1-4, with TRBD1 matching 7 bases. Germline CDR1 and CDR2: KGHSH and LQKENI. The CDR3 contains 15 residues. V lost 3 bases to trimming and J lost 7 bases; unmatched junction nucleotides: 8. DNA for the CDR3: TGTGCCAGCTCACCCCAGACAGGGTACGGTGAAAAACTGTTTTTT. Protein product: CASSPQTGYGEKLFF.

V and J are TRBV5-1 and TRBJ2-1; 10 positions match TRBD2. This CDR3 has 16 amino acids. The J segment lost 0 bases and the V segment lost 1 base, leaving 1 base of the junction unmatched. Germline-derived CDR1 and CDR2 are SGHRS and YFSETQ. The CDR3 bases are TGCGCCAGCAGCTTGCCTAGCGGGAGCTCCTACAATGAGCAGTTCTTC. Its translation: CASSLPSGSSYNEQFF.

The rearrangement uses TRBV5-5 and TRBJ1-4; 7 bases match TRBD1. The CDR3 loop spans 16 amino acids. J gave up 2 bases and V 1 base, and 5 bases lay outside the gene matches. Per the germline V gene, CDR1 is SGHKS and CDR2 is YYEKEE (reference sequence). CDR3 residues: CASSLIRDSTNEKLFF. Written as DNA, the CDR3 is TGTGCCAGCAGCTTGATCCGGGACAGCACTAATGAAAAACTGTTTTTT.

The chain carries TRBV27 and TRBJ2-7; 7 bases map to TRBD1. Germline V CDR1 and CDR2: MNHEY, SMNVEV (reference sequence). With V trimmed by 5 bases and J by 2 bases, 6 bases remained unmatched. This CDR3 is 14 amino acids long. The CDR3 sequence is CASSHGTEPYEQYF. CDR3 DNA: TGTGCCAGCAGTCACGGGACAGAGCCCTACGAGCAGTACTTC.

The chain combines TRBV28 with TRBJ2-7; 8 bases align to TRBD1. The V segment lost 7 bases and the J segment 3 bases; nucleotides outside the gene matches: 8. CDR3 length: 14 residues. The V gene's germline CDR1 is MDHEN and CDR2 SYDVKM. The CDR3 region is CASIGRGPHYEQYF. The CDR3 DNA sequence: TGTGCCAGCATCGGCAGGGGGCCCCACTACGAGCAGTACTTC.

This clone showed up just a few times. The chain links TRBV19 to TRBJ1-2, with TRBD1 identical over 9 bases. The CDR3 extends over 14 amino acids. CDR1 and CDR2 (germline): LNHDA, SQIVND (reference sequence). Losses at the gene ends were 5 bases for V and 6 bases for J; bases not matched to a gene: 7. The CDR3 loop reads CASSGNRGLDGYTF. CDR3 in DNA: TGTGCCAGTAGTGGAAACAGGGGGCTGGATGGCTACACCTTC.

The chain combines TRBV28 with TRBJ2-5; no clear D gene. In germline, CDR1 is MDHEN, CDR2 SYDVKM. Trimming took off 2 bases at V and 7 bases at J, with 8 bases between the two ends. This CDR3 is 12 amino acids long. The CDR3 DNA reads TGTGCCAGCAGTTTAGTCGGGTGGACCCAGTACTTC. This gives the protein CASSLVGWTQYF.

The V call is TRBV6-5, the J call TRBJ2-1; 7 nucleotides match TRBD2. This CDR3 is 14 amino acids long. Germline loops: CDR1 MNHEY, CDR2 SVGAGI. Germline trimming cut 2 bases from V and 7 bases from J; bases unmatched to any gene: 5. CDR3 sequence (DNA): TGTGCCAGCAGTTACGCGGGGACTAAGAATGAGCAGTTCTTC. Its translation is CASSYAGTKNEQFF.

The chain has TRBV19 and TRBJ2-5; perhaps D is TRBD1 or TRBD2 (6 bases each). In germline, CDR1 is LNHDA, CDR2 SQIVND (reference sequence). The V end was cut by 4 bases, the J end by 4 bases, with 16 bases between. This CDR3 has 15 amino acids. The CDR3 spells CASSTVSGGRETQYF. Written as DNA, the CDR3 is TGTGCCAGTAGTACCGTATCCGGGGGCAGAGAGACCCAGTACTTC.

V usage is TRBV18 and J usage is TRBJ2-7; TRBD1 agrees at 8 bases. Losses at the gene ends were 3 bases for V and 7 bases for J; bases not matched to a gene: 5. CDR3 length equals 13 residues. From germline, CDR1 is KGHSH and CDR2 LQKENI. The CDR3 sequence: CASSPGTGQEQYF. CDR3 in DNA: TGTGCCAGCTCACCGGGGACAGGCCAAGAGCAGTACTTC.

The chain carries TRBV4-2 and TRBJ2-3; 8 positions match TRBD2. Germline CDR1 and CDR2: LGHNA and YNFKEQ. J lost 2 bases, V lost 7 bases, and 11 bases had no gene match. The CDR3 runs 16 residues. The CDR3 here is CASNPVAGRLTDTQYF. The CDR3 DNA reads as TGTGCCAGCAACCCGGTAGCGGGACGACTCACAGATACGCAGTATTTT.